The rows below give T cell receptor beta chains drawn from one sample of a study of technical replicates of blood from four donors. Generated by immunoSEQ multiplex PCR, the TCRdb table keeps only in-frame clones and is missing some. The sample shows just under 60,000 clones, around 91% of them seen only once. The sequencing sample was made of PBMCs. These receptors all come from a human donor in good health. Some clones in this sample may be carry-over from other donors' samples. CDR3s include the opening cysteine and the closing phenylalanine or tryptophan.

j_gene: TRBJ2-2
v_gene: TRBV11-2
CDR3aa: CASSSPGQEPSNTGELFF

j_gene: TRBJ1-4
v_gene: TRBV5-1
CDR3aa: CASSLGDRSFSHLLFF

j_gene: TRBJ2-1
v_gene: TRBV7-3
CDR3aa: CASRRTSADNEQFF

j_gene: TRBJ2-7
v_gene: TRBV27
CDR3aa: CASSRGGTYEQYF

j_gene: TRBJ2-2
v_gene: TRBV2
CDR3aa: CASRDRGDGELFF

j_gene: TRBJ1-4
v_gene: TRBV5-1
CDR3aa: CASSRGQGIGNEKLFF

j_gene: TRBJ1-1
v_gene: TRBV2
CDR3aa: CASTFGGQAALEAFF

j_gene: TRBJ1-5
v_gene: TRBV5-6
CDR3aa: CASSWGGTSNQPQHF

j_gene: TRBJ1-1
v_gene: TRBV25-1
CDR3aa: CASSEYRGDTEAFF

j_gene: TRBJ1-1
v_gene: TRBV7-9
CDR3aa: CASRRDRGGDTEAFF

j_gene: TRBJ2-1
v_gene: TRBV30
CDR3aa: CAWSVKLGLAGGPKGGKNEQFF

j_gene: TRBJ1-1
v_gene: TRBV5-1
CDR3aa: CASSLWGDAEAFF

j_gene: TRBJ2-3
v_gene: TRBV5-1
CDR3aa: CASSSSGSGSTDTQYF

j_gene: TRBJ1-1
v_gene: TRBV19
CDR3aa: CASSTQGGGAFF

j_gene: TRBJ2-3
v_gene: TRBV5-4
CDR3aa: CASSVTSGATDTQYF

j_gene: TRBJ2-7
v_gene: TRBV7-2
CDR3aa: CASSSLPGQVVYEQYF

j_gene: TRBJ2-5
v_gene: TRBV4-3
CDR3aa: CASSQEPAGGQETQYF

j_gene: TRBJ1-3
v_gene: TRBV5-1
CDR3aa: CASSLGTGGNTIYF

j_gene: TRBJ2-3
v_gene: TRBV10-3
CDR3aa: CAIRRDRGTDTQYF

j_gene: TRBJ2-1
v_gene: TRBV5-6
CDR3aa: CASRSYSGGTSGYNEQFF

j_gene: TRBJ2-7
v_gene: TRBV28
CDR3aa: CASRNRVLTYEQYF

j_gene: TRBJ2-7
v_gene: TRBV7-9
CDR3aa: CASSSPGLAGSEQYF

j_gene: TRBJ2-4
v_gene: TRBV11-3
CDR3aa: CASSWSKAENIQYF

j_gene: TRBJ1-6
v_gene: TRBV6-1
CDR3aa: CASSAGTGDNSPLHF

j_gene: TRBJ2-3
v_gene: TRBV5-4
CDR3aa: CASSLAGERTDTQYF

j_gene: TRBJ1-2
v_gene: TRBV7-2
CDR3aa: CASSKGQFYGYTF

j_gene: TRBJ2-7
v_gene: TRBV11-2
CDR3aa: CASSPIGGSYEQYF